This T cell receptor beta chain was retrieved from a study of molecular identifiers for immune sequencing clone quantification. Study-wide findings and caveats: Underestimation of highly expanded clone sizes could arise where identical TCR molecules share a barcode. Spiked-in Jurkat TCR RNA corresponding to one cell was reported as detectable against 970,000 or so naive cells. Naive cells had under 1% of molecules in clones above 20 RNA copies, effectors over 97%.

TCRdb independently ran MiXCR on the PCR reads; one entry per CDR3 protein. The sample yields about 40,000 distinct CDR3 sequences, under 20% seen once. The ends were cut back, 0 bases at V and 2 bases at J, with 11 bases in the middle. CDR1 MNHEY and CDR2 SVGEGT come from the germline V gene. The CDR3 runs to 15 residues. This clonotype was seen repeatedly, ten times or more. What it binds is unknown. A CD8+CD4-CCR7+CD45RA+ phenotype served as the sorting definition for naive CD8 T cells. Sequencing used naive CD8+ T cells from blood, with Jurkat cell RNA spiked in. Stated subset: FACS-sorted CD8+CD4-CCR7+CD45RA+ naive T cells. The TCR was taken from a human donor in good health. Some libraries in this study had Jurkat cell RNA spiked in. The chain combines TRBV6-2 or TRBV6-3 with TRBJ2-7, with TRBD2 as a possible D gene (6 bases). CDR3 in DNA: TGTGCCAGCAGTTACTCGTCCGGGAGCCCCTACGAGCAGTACTTC. Amino acid sequence: CASSYSSGSPYEQYF.